These T cell receptor beta chains were read from a single sample in a study of blood T cell repertoires in COVID-19. The method was immunoSEQ multiplex PCR; TCRdb's version includes in-frame clones alone and lacks a portion of them. The sample gives about 190,000 clones, around four fifths of which show up once; approximately 19% is in the top ten. Sequenced sample: peripheral blood. The receptors shown here come from a human donor in a cohort sampled during active COVID-19. Both conserved end residues are part of each CDR3. D genes are given only for firm matches. Expanded clones are given a class, and other clones once, few, many or no size at all.

TRBV5-4	-	-	TRBJ2-7	TGTGCCAGCAGCAACCCTGGCGCGAGGCTCGAGCAGTACTTC	CASSNPGARLEQYF
TRBV5-8	-	-	TRBJ2-4	TGTGCCAGCAGCCCTCAGGGTTTGACCAAAAACATTCAGTACTTC	CASSPQGLTKNIQYF
TRBV5-1	-	-	TRBJ2-5	TGCGCCAGCAGCTTGGCAACTTTGGAGACCCAGTACTTC	CASSLATLETQYF
TRBV9	TRBD2	-	TRBJ2-3	TGTGCCAGCAGCCTAAGCGGGGGGGCATGGGATACGCAGTATTTT	CASSLSGGAWDTQYF
TRBV29-1	TRBD2	-	TRBJ2-7	TGCAGCGTCGAAAAGCGGGAGGGTTTCGACGAGCAGTACTTC	CSVEKREGFDEQYF
TRBV7-3	-	-	TRBJ2-3	TGTGCCAGCAGCCCCCTCCGGGGGGCGGGAGATACGCAGTATTTT	CASSPLRGAGDTQYF
TRBV4-2	TRBD2	-	TRBJ2-7	TGTGCCAGCAGCCCTTACCTAGCGGGAGGTTCCCCCTACGAGCAGTACTTC	CASSPYLAGGSPYEQYF
TRBV5-1	-	few	TRBJ1-2	TGCGCCAGCAGCTTGGGAGCGGACGGGGGCTATGGCTACACCTTC	CASSLGADGGYGYTF
TRBV3-1/TRBV3-2	-	-	TRBJ1-1	TGTGCCAGCAGCCAGGGGGGGAGCACTGAAGCTTTCTTT	CASSQGGSTEAFF
TRBV19	TRBD1	-	TRBJ1-5	TGTGCCAGTAGTATGGACAGGAATCAGCCCCAGCATTTT	CASSMDRNQPQHF
TRBV2	-	-	TRBJ1-3	TGTGCCAGCAACCAGGGTTACTCTGGAAACACCATATATTTT	CASNQGYSGNTIYF
TRBV12-3/TRBV12-4	TRBD2	-	TRBJ2-3	TGTGCCGGGGGGAGGGGTGGCACAGATACGCAGTATTTT	CAGGRGGTDTQYF
TRBV6-4	TRBD2	-	TRBJ2-1	TGTGCCAGCAGTCCAATGGCTAGCGGGAGAAACAATGAGCAGTTCTTC	CASSPMASGRNNEQFF
TRBV11-3	-	-	TRBJ2-7	TGTGCCAGCAGCCCCTTCCAGGGCGGCTACGAGCAGTACTTC	CASSPFQGGYEQYF
TRBV2	-	-	TRBJ2-5	TGTGCCAGCACCAAGGACTTAAAAGAGACCCAGTACTTC	CASTKDLKETQYF
TRBV6-5	TRBD1	-	TRBJ2-2	TGTGCCAGCAGCCCGGGACAGGGGAGGTCCGGGGAGCTGTTTTTT	CASSPGQGRSGELFF
TRBV6-6	TRBD1	-	TRBJ1-3	TGTGCCAGCAGTTACCGGCGACAGGGGGAGGGCATATATTTT	CASSYRRQGEGIYF
TRBV12-3/TRBV12-4	-	-	TRBJ1-2	TGTGCCAGCAGTTCGACAAGTAACTATGGCTACACCTTC	CASSSTSNYGYTF
TRBV11-2	-	-	TRBJ1-1	TGTGCCAGCAGCCAGCGGGCCTCGCTGGCTGAAGCTTTCTTT	CASSQRASLAEAFF
TRBV27	-	-	TRBJ1-3	TGTGCCAGCAGTTTCCCACCCGGACAGCATGGAAACACCATATATTTT	CASSFPPGQHGNTIYF
TRBV13	-	-	TRBJ1-1	TGTGCCAGCATCCGACGCGGGAACACTGAAGCTTTCTTT	CASIRRGNTEAFF
TRBV28	-	-	TRBJ1-4	TGTGCCAGCAGGTCAGGGTATAATAATGAAAAACTGTTTTTT	CASRSGYNNEKLFF
TRBV6-5	TRBD1	-	TRBJ1-1	TGTGCCAGCAGTTACCCAGGGGGCGCGTCTTTCTTT	CASSYPGGASFF
TRBV4-1	TRBD2	-	TRBJ2-1	TGCGCCAGCAGCCAGCTAGCGGGGGGCAACGAGCAGTTCTTC	CASSQLAGGNEQFF
TRBV30	-	-	TRBJ1-2	TGTGCCTGGTCGGGGGGCCATGGCTACACCTTC	CAWSGGHGYTF
TRBV7-9	TRBD2	once	TRBJ2-7	TGTGCCAGCAGCTTAACGGTAGCGGGAGTTTACGAGCAGTACTTC	CASSLTVAGVYEQYF
TRBV28	-	-	TRBJ2-7	TGTGCCAGCACCGTACCCGCGGGAAGCTCCTACGAGCAGTACTTC	CASTVPAGSSYEQYF
TRBV2	-	-	TRBJ2-3	TGTGCCAGCAGTGTAAGGCAGGGGCAAGATACGCAGTATTTT	CASSVRQGQDTQYF
TRBV2	-	once	TRBJ2-5	TGTGCCAGCAGTGGGCGACACATGAATCAAGAGACCCAGTACTTC	CASSGRHMNQETQYF
TRBV18	TRBD1	-	TRBJ2-7	TGTGCCAGCTCACGGTCCGGACAGGGGTATTACGAGCAGTACTTC	CASSRSGQGYYEQYF
TRBV27	TRBD1	-	TRBJ1-2	TGTGCCAGCACCCCGGGACAGGGTATCTATGGCTACACCTTC	CASTPGQGIYGYTF
TRBV5-4	-	-	TRBJ1-1	TGTGCCAGCAGCTGGCAGGGACAGAACACTGAAGCTTTCTTT	CASSWQGQNTEAFF
TRBV30	-	-	TRBJ2-3	TGTGCCTGGAGTGCCCCCATCGATACGCAGTATTTT	CAWSAPIDTQYF
TRBV5-1	-	-	TRBJ1-3	TGCGCCAGCAGCTTGGGCCAGGATCCTGGAAACACCATATATTTT	CASSLGQDPGNTIYF
TRBV10-1	-	-	TRBJ2-1	TGCGCCAGCAGTGAGTCGGGCAGGGGCCCCTACAATGAGCAGTTCTTC	CASSESGRGPYNEQFF
TRBV19	-	-	TRBJ1-6	TGTGCCAGTAGGATGGTGCGCTCCTATAATTCACCCCTCCACTTT	CASRMVRSYNSPLHF
TRBV28	-	-	TRBJ2-7	TGTGCCAGCAGCCTTCAGGTAGGCGAGCAGTACTTC	CASSLQVGEQYF
TRBV2	-	-	TRBJ2-5	TGTGCCAGCAGCCCTTTACAAGAGACCCAGTACTTC	CASSPLQETQYF
TRBV28	-	-	TRBJ2-4	TGTGCCAGCAGCACCCAAGCAGGGGCCAAAAACATTCAGTACTTC	CASSTQAGAKNIQYF
TRBV9	TRBD2	-	TRBJ2-5	TGTGCCAGCAGCGTAGGGGCTAGCGGGGGGGCAGGTGAGACCCAGTACTTC	CASSVGASGGAGETQYF
TRBV5-1	-	-	TRBJ2-1	TGCGCCAGCAGCCCCGGAATAGTGAGGTACAGGGCCCAATATGAGCAGTTCTTC	CASSPGIVRYRAQYEQFF
TRBV24-1	-	-	TRBJ2-2	TGTGCCACCAGGGGCCCTAAACACACCGGGGAGCTGTTTTTT	CATRGPKHTGELFF
TRBV6-2/TRBV6-3	-	-	TRBJ2-2	TGTGCCAGCAGCCCCCAGAACACCGGGGAGCTGTTTTTT	CASSPQNTGELFF
TRBV27	TRBD1	-	TRBJ1-5	TGTGCCAGCAGGGCAGGGGGCGAGAATCAGCCCCAGCATTTT	CASRAGGENQPQHF
TRBV19	TRBD2	-	TRBJ2-3	TGTGCCAGTAGTATTAGGACTAGCGGGAGCACAGATACGCAGTATTTT	CASSIRTSGSTDTQYF
TRBV24-1	-	-	TRBJ2-3	TGTGCCACCCGCGCAAAAAGGGACTTCGACACAGATACGCAGTATTTT	CATRAKRDFDTDTQYF